Presented here are 30 T cell receptor beta chains from one specimen sequenced in a study of blood T cell repertoires in COVID-19 (dated by TCRdb to the early 2020s). The receptor library was made with the immunoSEQ multiplex PCR assay. TCRdb mirrors the immuneACCESS table, restricted to in-frame sequences. Some clones are absent from its copies; in checked studies, under half trace to an unresolved V gene, and the reason for the others is unknown. The sample data list 300,000 to 350,000 clones, and roughly 90% of these were observed just once. Roughly 2.9% of the sample is held by the ten biggest clonotypes. The sample consisted of peripheral blood. These receptors were collected from a woman younger than 45 with COVID-19, enrolled during active disease.

This chain uses TRBV28 with TRBJ2-2; 9 bases fit TRBD1. The V segment lost 5 bases and the J segment 0 bases; nucleotides outside the gene matches: 10. The CDR3 covers 18 residues. Germline V gene lookup returns CDR1 MDHEN and CDR2 SYDVKM. DNA of the CDR3: TGTGCCAGCAGTACCCCACAGGGGGCTAGCGCGAACACCGGGGAGCTGTTTTTT. This translates into CASSTPQGASANTGELFF.

This chain connects TRBV4-2 to TRBJ2-1; the D gene is possibly TRBD2 (6 bases). The CDR3 runs to 14 residues. CDR1 is LGHNA and CDR2 is YNFKEQ in the germline V gene. Deletions cut 0 bases from V and 11 bases from J, with 14 bases between. This CDR3 is CASSQDPVGGKQFF. CDR3 bases: TGTGCCAGCAGCCAAGACCCGGTAGGCGGGAAGCAGTTCTTC.

The count of this clone is one. The V call is TRBV3-1 (or the pseudogene TRBV3-2), the J call TRBJ1-1, with D maybe TRBD1 (6 bases). Trimming took off 8 bases at V and 12 bases at J, with 16 bases between the two ends. CDR3 size: 11 residues. Germline lookup yields CDR1 LGHDT and CDR2 YNNKEL (reference sequence). This CDR3 is CASAQGRRTFF. The DNA for the CDR3 is TGTGCCAGCGCCCAGGGGCGGAGGACTTTCTTT.

The rearrangement joins TRBV2 to TRBJ1-5; tentatively, D is TRBD1 (5 bases). The CDR3 spans 12 residues. The V gene's germline CDR1 is SNHLY and CDR2 FYNNEI. The ends were cut back, 4 bases at V and 7 bases at J, with 8 bases in the middle. CDR3 loop: CASSGGGQPQHF. As DNA, the CDR3 is TGTGCCAGCAGTGGGGGGGGACAGCCCCAGCATTTT.

The rearrangement joins TRBV19 to TRBJ1-5; possibly TRBD1 for D (5 bases). The CDR3 contains 13 residues. Germline CDR1 LNHDA, CDR2 SQIVND (reference sequence). V gave up 8 bases and J gave up 4 bases, with 12 bases separating them. In nucleotides, the CDR3 is TGTGCCAGTCGAAGACAGTCAAATCAGCCCCAGCATTTT. Protein sequence: CASRRQSNQPQHF.

The V gene is TRBV9, the J gene TRBJ2-7, with TRBD1 matching 9 bases. This CDR3 has 17 amino acids. The junction had 16 bases not matched to a gene; V was cut back by 4 bases and J by 5 bases. From germline, CDR1 is SGDLS and CDR2 YYNGEE. The CDR3 protein is CASSSRVGGQGYDEQYF. For the CDR3, the DNA is TGTGCCAGCAGCTCCCGGGTAGGGGGACAGGGATATGACGAGCAGTACTTC.

Regarding this clone: The same CDR3 is also encoded by other DNA sequences in this sample. The J gene is TRBJ1-6, the V gene TRBV19; 9 bases agree with TRBD1. The CDR3 runs to 14 residues. The ends lost 5 bases at V and 6 bases at J; junction bases unmatched: 2. The V gene's germline CDR1 is LNHDA and CDR2 SQIVND (reference sequence). The CDR3 region is CASSLGQGNSPLHF. The CDR3 bases are TGTGCCAGTAGTTTGGGACAGGGTAATTCACCCCTCCACTTT. The full variable domain, with the rest looked up from reference TRBV19 and TRBJ1-6, is DGGITQSPKYLFRKEGQNVTLSCEQNLNHDAMYWYRQDPGQGLRLIYYSQIVNDFQKGDIAEGYSVSREKKESFPLTVTSAQKNPTAFYLCASSLGQGNSPLHFGNGTRLTVT.

This clone was detected only once. This chain joins TRBV28 and TRBJ2-7; 7 nucleotides line up with TRBD1. The CDR3 covers 13 residues. V lost 6 bases to trimming and J lost 3 bases; unmatched junction nucleotides: 5. Germline loops: CDR1 MDHEN, CDR2 SYDVKM. CDR3 sequence: CASRARQGYEQYF. The CDR3 DNA follows: TGTGCCAGCAGGGCTCGACAGGGCTACGAGCAGTACTTC. Using reference TRBV28 and TRBJ2-7 for the parts outside the CDR3, the full variable domain is DVKVTQSSRYLVKRTGEKVFLECVQDMDHENMFWYRQDPGLGLRLIYFSYDVKMKEKGDIPEGYSVSREKKERFSLILESASTNQTSMYLCASRARQGYEQYFGPGTRLTVT.

The chain has TRBV19 and TRBJ2-7, with 9 bases identical to TRBD1. Losses at the gene ends were 0 bases for V and 6 bases for J; bases not matched to a gene: 0. The CDR3 runs 13 residues. From germline, CDR1 is LNHDA and CDR2 SQIVND (reference sequence). The CDR3 reads CASSIETGGEQYF. The CDR3 DNA sequence: TGTGCCAGTAGTATAGAGACAGGGGGCGAGCAGTACTTC.

This sequence joins TRBV20-1 and TRBJ1-4; D ambiguous. The CDR3 has 13 residues. Germline V lookup: CDR1 DFQATT, CDR2 SNEGSKA (reference sequence). Trimming stripped 3 bases from V and 5 bases from J, with 10 bases between. Here the CDR3 reads CSASLQRNEKLFF. The CDR3 DNA follows: TGCAGTGCTAGTTTACAGAGAAATGAAAAACTGTTTTTT.

The chain uses TRBV5-6 and TRBJ1-3; tentatively, D is TRBD1 (5 bases). The V end lost 4 bases, the J end lost 0 bases, and 14 bases lay between the germline ends. This CDR3 has 16 residues. Germline CDR1 SGHDT, CDR2 YYEEEE. CDR3: CASSANRITSGNTIYF. CDR3 nucleotide sequence: TGTGCCAGCAGCGCCAACAGGATTACCTCTGGAAACACCATATATTTT. Full variable domain (missing parts from reference TRBV5-6 and TRBJ1-3): DAGVTQSPTHLIKTRGQQVTLRCSPKSGHDTVSWYQQALGQGPQFIFQYYEEEERQRGNFPDRFSGHQFPNYSSELNVNALLLGDSALYLCASSANRITSGNTIYFGEGSWLTVV.

V usage is TRBV7-2 and J usage is TRBJ2-3; maybe TRBD1 (6 bases). The length of the CDR3 is 15 residues. Trimming cost V 1 base and J 3 bases, with 11 bases left between them. The germline CDR1 and CDR2 sequences are SGHTA and FQGNSA. Written as DNA, the CDR3 is TGTGCCAGCAGCTTAGAAGGGGGAGCGACAGATACGCAGTATTTT. Residues: CASSLEGGATDTQYF.

The chain joins TRBV5-4 to TRBJ2-7; TRBD1 matches at 7 bases. Trimming took 4 bases from V and 6 from J; bases not matched to a gene: 4. CDR1 is SGHNT, CDR2 YYREEE, per germline (reference sequence). The CDR3 covers 12 residues. CDR3 sequence (DNA): TGTGCCAGCAGCGAGGGACAGACCGAGCAGTACTTC. Encoded protein: CASSEGQTEQYF.

The V call is TRBV7-7, the J call TRBJ2-7; 9 bases agree with TRBD1. Trimming at V came to 5 bases and at J to 7 bases, leaving 6 bases not matched to a gene. In germline, CDR1 is SSHAT, CDR2 FNYEAQ (reference sequence). There are 13 residues in the CDR3. CDR3 sequence (DNA): TGTGCCAGCAGCACACTGACAGGGGGGGAGCAGTACTTC. Translation gives CASSTLTGGEQYF.

V gene TRBV3-1 (or the pseudogene TRBV3-2) combines with J gene TRBJ1-3; TRBD1 is a possible D gene (5 bases). Germline CDR1 is LGHDT and CDR2 is YNNKEL (reference sequence). V was shortened by 2 bases and J by 1 base, with 9 bases between the two germline ends. CDR3 size: 15 residues. CDR3 DNA sequence: TGTGCCAGCAGCCAAAGGGGCGGATCTGGAAACACCATATATTTT. It codes for CASSQRGGSGNTIYF.

The rearrangement uses TRBV6-4 and TRBJ2-1; D is ambiguous. V lost 4 bases and J lost 5, with 9 bases in between. The length of the CDR3 is 13 residues. The germline V gene has CDR1 MRHNA and CDR2 SNTAGT. The CDR3 here is CASSVSRNNEQFF. CDR3 in DNA: TGTGCCAGCAGTGTATCTAGAAACAATGAGCAGTTCTTC.

CDR3 nucleotide sequence: TGTGCTAGTGGTTTACCCAGGGGTTTGTATCGGGACACTGAAGCTTTCTTT. Translation: CASGLPRGLYRDTEAFF. The rearrangement uses TRBV12-5 and TRBJ1-1; a weak D match, TRBD1 (6 bases). V lost 3 bases and J lost 3, with 20 bases in between. Germline CDR1 is LGHNT and CDR2 is FRNRAP. The CDR3 is 17 amino acids.

The chain uses TRBV19 and TRBJ2-7; 11 bases are a match to TRBD2. Trimming cost V 7 bases and J 3 bases; bases outside gene matches: 5. Germline CDR1 LNHDA, CDR2 SQIVND (reference sequence). There are 14 residues in the CDR3. CDR3 in DNA: TGTGCCAGTAAACCTGGGACTAGCGGCTACGAGCAGTACTTC. This translates into CASKPGTSGYEQYF.

This chain connects TRBV12-3 or TRBV12-4 to TRBJ2-3; no clear D. V was cut by 4 bases and J by 4 bases, with 6 bases left in between. The CDR3 loop spans 12 amino acids. The CDR3 DNA reads as TGTGCCAGCAGTTACAGAGCAGATACGCAGTATTTT. This encodes CASSYRADTQYF.

The table lists this clone with a count of one. CDR3 nucleotides: TGTGCCAGCAGGGGACAGCTCCCCTACAATGAGCAGTTCTTC. Amino acids: CASRGQLPYNEQFF. The chain uses TRBV2 and TRBJ2-1; 7 nucleotides agree with TRBD1. This CDR3 is built from 14 residues. V trimming: 6 bases; J trimming: 2 bases; junction bases outside the gene matches: 4. The germline V gene has CDR1 SNHLY and CDR2 FYNNEI.

V gene TRBV7-2 combines with J gene TRBJ2-5; 7 nucleotides match TRBD1. CDR1 is SGHTA, CDR2 FQGNSA, per germline. The length of the CDR3 is 15 residues. Trimming took 4 bases from V and 1 from J; bases not matched to a gene: 6. The CDR3 spells CASSSLQGPQETQYF. The CDR3 DNA sequence: TGTGCCAGCAGCTCCCTACAGGGGCCCCAAGAGACCCAGTACTTC.

V usage is TRBV7-9 and J usage is TRBJ2-7, with D hard to call. This CDR3 has 11 amino acids. Trimming removed 5 bases from V and 4 bases from J, with 6 bases in between. Per germline, CDR1 SEHNR and CDR2 FQNEAQ (reference sequence). The CDR3 region is CASSVSYEQYF. In nucleotides, the CDR3 is TGTGCCAGCAGCGTCAGTTACGAGCAGTACTTC.

This sequence joins TRBV6-5 and TRBJ1-3; TRBD1 matches 7 bases. The ends lost 6 bases at V and 8 bases at J; junction bases unmatched: 10. From germline, CDR1 is MNHEY and CDR2 SVGAGI. CDR3 length: 14 amino acids. CDR3 loop: CASSLTGLVDTIYF. The CDR3 coding sequence is TGTGCCAGCAGCCTGACAGGGTTGGTGGACACCATATATTTT.

This sequence joins TRBV28 and TRBJ2-7; 12 bases align to TRBD2. The CDR3 contains 16 residues. The trim removed 3 bases at V and 2 bases at J, leaving 5 bases unmatched. Germline loops: CDR1 MDHEN, CDR2 SYDVKM. CDR3: CASSFELAGGTYEQYF. CDR3 sequence (DNA): TGTGCCAGCAGTTTCGAACTAGCGGGAGGTACCTACGAGCAGTACTTC. Supplemented by reference TRBV28 and TRBJ2-7, the full variable domain reads DVKVTQSSRYLVKRTGEKVFLECVQDMDHENMFWYRQDPGLGLRLIYFSYDVKMKEKGDIPEGYSVSREKKERFSLILESASTNQTSMYLCASSFELAGGTYEQYFGPGTRLTVT.

This clone has just one count. The J gene is TRBJ1-1, the V gene TRBV25-1; 8 bases are shared with TRBD1. There are 15 residues in the CDR3. V was pared by 3 bases and J by 3 bases, with 6 bases of the junction left unmatched. Germline values: CDR1 MGHDK, CDR2 SYGVNS. CDR3 bases: TGTGCCAGCAGTGATTCCCTGACAGGGGACACTGAAGCTTTCTTT. Protein: CASSDSLTGDTEAFF. Complete variable domain (other parts from reference TRBV25-1 and TRBJ1-1): EADIYQTPRYLVIGTGKKITLECSQTMGHDKMYWYQQDPGMELHLIHYSYGVNSTEKGDLSSESTVSRIRTEHFPLTLESARPSHTSQYLCASSDSLTGDTEAFFGQGTRLTVV.

This clone came up once. The chain carries TRBV7-6 and TRBJ2-1; TRBD2 matches at 14 bases. This CDR3 contains 16 residues. Trimming took 5 bases from V and 8 from J; bases not matched to a gene: 8. Germline V gene data show CDR1 as SGHVS and CDR2 as FNYEAQ. Here the CDR3 reads CASSGGGTSGRHEQFF. The CDR3 bases are TGTGCCAGCAGCGGGGGGGGGACTAGCGGGAGACATGAGCAGTTCTTC.

The rearrangement links TRBV7-9 to TRBJ2-5; 16 bases are shared with TRBD2. The CDR3 runs to 16 residues. Germline lookup yields CDR1 SEHNR and CDR2 FQNEAQ (reference sequence). Trimming removed 5 bases from V and 2 bases from J; junction bases left unmatched: 2. The chain's CDR3 is CASSPGLAGGQETQYF. For the CDR3, the DNA is TGTGCCAGCAGCCCGGGACTAGCGGGAGGGCAAGAGACCCAGTACTTC.

The chain employs TRBV3-1 (or the pseudogene TRBV3-2) and TRBJ1-1; possible D gene TRBD1, 6 bases. V was pared by 0 bases and J by 11 bases, with 16 bases between. The CDR3 runs 14 residues. CDR1 and CDR2 from the germline V gene are LGHDT and YNNKEL (reference sequence). Written as DNA, the CDR3 is TGTGCCAGCAGCCAAGATTGGGGGGGGGCGGATGCTTTCTTT. It translates to CASSQDWGGADAFF.

V usage is TRBV7-2 and J usage is TRBJ2-1; 9 nucleotides line up with TRBD2. Germline V gene sequence: CDR1 SGHTA, CDR2 FQGNSA. The trim removed 4 bases at V and 7 bases at J, leaving 14 bases unmatched. The CDR3 totals 17 residues. CDR3 in amino acids: CASSSPGHGLAGNEQFF. The CDR3 DNA reads as TGTGCCAGCAGCTCCCCCGGGCATGGGCTAGCGGGGAATGAGCAGTTCTTC.

This clone was recorded a few times. This chain links TRBV10-1 with TRBJ1-1, with a weak D call TRBD1 (5 bases). The CDR3 length is 14 residues. The V gene's germline CDR1 is WNHNN and CDR2 SYGVQD (reference sequence). The V end was cut by 3 bases, the J end by 10 bases, with 18 bases between. This chain's CDR3 is CASSDGGLGRGAFF. The CDR3 DNA follows: TGCGCCAGCAGTGACGGGGGGTTAGGTAGGGGAGCTTTCTTT.